This entry is about one TCR beta chain. Its ends do not fully match the called genes, so a read error is possible. Method: immunoSEQ multiplex PCR; TCRdb's copy keeps in-frame clones and lacks some. The data hold over 85,000 clones, with under 95% observed a single time. The germline gives CDR1 SGHVS, CDR2 FNYEAQ. CDR3 size: 13 residues. The data are from a study of Tregs in tolerant kidney transplant recipients. CD4+CD25+CD127- Tregs, CD4+CD25- non-Tregs, CD4 and CD8 cells were sorted. The gene calls are TRBV7-6 and TRBJ1-5; D is unresolved. Sequenced material: CD4+ T cells from blood, taken before the transplant. The clonotype was recovered from a human donor who received a combined kidney and bone marrow transplant. CDR3 amino acids: CASSVAQNQPQHF. The CDR3 DNA reads as TGTGCCAGCAGCGTAGCTCAGAATCAGCCCCAGCATTTT.